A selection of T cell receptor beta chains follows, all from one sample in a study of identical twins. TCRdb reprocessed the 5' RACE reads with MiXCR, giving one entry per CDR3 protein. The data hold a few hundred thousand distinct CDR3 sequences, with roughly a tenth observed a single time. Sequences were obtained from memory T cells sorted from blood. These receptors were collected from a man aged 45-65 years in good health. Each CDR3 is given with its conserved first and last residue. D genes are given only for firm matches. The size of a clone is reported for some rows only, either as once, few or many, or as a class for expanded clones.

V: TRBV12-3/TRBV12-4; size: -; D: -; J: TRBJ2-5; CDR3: CASSLPPQETQYF; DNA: TGTGCCAGCAGTTTGCCCCCTCAAGAGACCCAGTACTTC
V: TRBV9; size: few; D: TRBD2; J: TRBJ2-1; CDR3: CASSVELAGGEQFF; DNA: TGTGCCAGCAGCGTAGAACTAGCGGGAGGTGAGCAGTTCTTC
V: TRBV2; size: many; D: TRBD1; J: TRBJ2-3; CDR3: CASSEAGTGIDTQYF; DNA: TGTGCCAGCAGTGAAGCCGGGACAGGGATAGATACGCAGTATTTT
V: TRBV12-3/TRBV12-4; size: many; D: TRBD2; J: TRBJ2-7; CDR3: CASSFMGTSGSYEQYF; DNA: TGTGCCAGCAGCTTCATGGGGACTAGCGGGTCCTACGAGCAGTACTTC
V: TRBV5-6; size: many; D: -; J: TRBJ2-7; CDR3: CASSTDTTYEQYF; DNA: TGTGCCAGCAGCACAGACACGACCTACGAGCAGTACTTC
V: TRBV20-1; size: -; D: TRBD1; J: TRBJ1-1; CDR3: CSACHRGPEAFF; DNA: TGCAGTGCTTGTCACAGGGGACCTGAAGCTTTCTTT
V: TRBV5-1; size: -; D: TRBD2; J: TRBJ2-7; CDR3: CASSFDLAGVYEQYF; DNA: TGCGCCAGCAGCTTCGACCTAGCGGGGGTCTACGAGCAGTACTTC
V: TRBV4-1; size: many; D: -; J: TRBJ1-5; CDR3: CASSQDLGNNQPQHF; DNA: TGCGCCAGCAGCCAAGATTTAGGGAACAATCAGCCCCAGCATTTT
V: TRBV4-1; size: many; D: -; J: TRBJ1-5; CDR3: CASSQAEYSNQPQHF; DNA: TGCGCCAGCAGCCAAGCGGAATATAGCAATCAGCCCCAGCATTTT
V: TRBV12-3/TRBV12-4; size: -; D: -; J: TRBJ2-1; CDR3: CASSSQGPVSNEQFF; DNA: TGTGCCAGCAGTTCACAGGGTCCAGTGAGCAATGAGCAGTTCTTC
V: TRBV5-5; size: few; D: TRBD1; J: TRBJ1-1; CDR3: CASSLADRGWDTEAFF; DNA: TGTGCCAGCAGCTTGGCCGACAGGGGATGGGACACTGAAGCTTTCTTT
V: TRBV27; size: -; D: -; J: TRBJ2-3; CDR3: CASGFYGSGTDTQYF; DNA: TGTGCCAGCGGATTCTACGGGAGTGGCACAGATACGCAGTATTTT
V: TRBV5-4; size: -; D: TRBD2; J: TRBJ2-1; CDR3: CASSSGLAGGGEQFF; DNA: TGTGCCAGCAGCTCTGGACTAGCGGGAGGGGGGGAGCAGTTCTTC
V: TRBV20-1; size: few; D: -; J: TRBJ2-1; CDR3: CSARDNRGITYNEQFF; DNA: TGCAGTGCTAGAGATAATAGGGGGATAACCTACAATGAGCAGTTCTTC
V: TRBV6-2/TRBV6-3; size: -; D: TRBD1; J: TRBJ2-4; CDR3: CASSYSVETGDVRAKNIQYF; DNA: TGTGCCAGCAGTTACTCGGTAGAGACAGGGGACGTTAGGGCCAAAAACATTCAGTACTTC
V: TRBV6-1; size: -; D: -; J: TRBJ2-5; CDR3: CASTTKRGLGETQYF; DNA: TGTGCCAGCACTACTAAACGGGGCTTAGGGGAGACCCAGTACTTC
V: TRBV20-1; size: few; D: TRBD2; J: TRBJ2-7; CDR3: CSARLAGVDYEQYF; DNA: TGCAGTGCTAGGTTAGCGGGAGTCGACTACGAGCAGTACTTC
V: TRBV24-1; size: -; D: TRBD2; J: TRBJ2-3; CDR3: CATSDLQREGFTDTQYF; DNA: TGTGCCACCAGTGATTTGCAACGGGAGGGTTTCACAGATACGCAGTATTTT
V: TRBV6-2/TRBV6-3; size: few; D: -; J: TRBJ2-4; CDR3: CASSSRTATYKNIQYF; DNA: TGTGCCAGCAGTTCTAGGACGGCTACTTACAAAAACATTCAGTACTTC
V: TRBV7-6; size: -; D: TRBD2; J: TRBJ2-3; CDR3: CASSLISSGGSTDTQYF; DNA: TGTGCCAGCAGCTTAATATCTAGCGGGGGTTCCACAGATACGCAGTATTTT
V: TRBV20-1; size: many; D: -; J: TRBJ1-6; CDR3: CSARAGRADNSPLHF; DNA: TGCAGTGCTAGAGCCGGCCGCGCGGATAATTCACCCCTCCACTTT
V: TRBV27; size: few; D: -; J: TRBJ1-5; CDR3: CASSPDRVSPQHF; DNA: TGTGCCAGCAGTCCTGACAGAGTATCACCCCAGCATTTT
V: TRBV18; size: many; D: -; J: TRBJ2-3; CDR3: CASSPPGGDTQYF; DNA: TGTGCCAGCTCACCACCTGGGGGGGATACGCAGTATTTT
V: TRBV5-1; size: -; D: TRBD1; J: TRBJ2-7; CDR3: CASSSRTGGPYLDF; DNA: TGCGCCAGCAGCTCCCGGACAGGGGGCCCTTATTTAGACTTC
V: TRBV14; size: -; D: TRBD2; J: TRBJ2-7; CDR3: CAIRELRLAGAYYEQYF; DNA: TGTGCCATCCGCGAGCTGAGACTAGCGGGGGCGTACTACGAGCAGTACTTC
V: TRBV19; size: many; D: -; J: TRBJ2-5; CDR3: CASSTRSRGQTQYF; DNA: TGTGCCAGTAGTACCCGCAGTAGGGGTCAGACCCAGTACTTC
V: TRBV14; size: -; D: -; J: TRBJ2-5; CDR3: CASSPDRSPAETQYF; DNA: TGTGCCAGCAGCCCCGACAGATCCCCTGCGGAGACCCAGTACTTC
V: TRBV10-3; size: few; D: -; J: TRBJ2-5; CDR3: CAISESQQERETQYF; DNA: TGTGCCATCAGTGAGTCTCAGCAGGAGAGGGAGACCCAGTACTTC
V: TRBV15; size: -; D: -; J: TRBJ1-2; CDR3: CATSREDQGAGYTF; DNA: TGTGCCACCAGCAGAGAAGACCAGGGTGCGGGCTACACCTTC
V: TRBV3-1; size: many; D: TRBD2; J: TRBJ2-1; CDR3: CASSQEPGLAGFQSSYNEQFF; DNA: TGTGCCAGCAGCCAAGAGCCCGGACTAGCGGGATTCCAAAGCTCCTACAATGAGCAGTTCTTC
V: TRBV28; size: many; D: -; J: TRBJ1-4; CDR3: CASSLWKSSTNEKLFF; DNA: TGTGCCAGCAGTTTATGGAAGAGCTCCACTAATGAAAAACTGTTTTTT
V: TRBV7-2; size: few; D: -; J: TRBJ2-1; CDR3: CASSRGPDNEQFF; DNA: TGTGCCAGCAGCCGAGGGCCGGACAATGAGCAGTTCTTC
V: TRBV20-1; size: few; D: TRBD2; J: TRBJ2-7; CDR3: CSAFGGAYEQYF; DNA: TGCAGTGCTTTCGGGGGGGCCTACGAGCAGTACTTC
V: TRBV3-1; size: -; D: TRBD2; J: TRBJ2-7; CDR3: CASSQATSAWEQYF; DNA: TGTGCCAGCAGCCAAGCGACTAGCGCGTGGGAGCAGTACTTC